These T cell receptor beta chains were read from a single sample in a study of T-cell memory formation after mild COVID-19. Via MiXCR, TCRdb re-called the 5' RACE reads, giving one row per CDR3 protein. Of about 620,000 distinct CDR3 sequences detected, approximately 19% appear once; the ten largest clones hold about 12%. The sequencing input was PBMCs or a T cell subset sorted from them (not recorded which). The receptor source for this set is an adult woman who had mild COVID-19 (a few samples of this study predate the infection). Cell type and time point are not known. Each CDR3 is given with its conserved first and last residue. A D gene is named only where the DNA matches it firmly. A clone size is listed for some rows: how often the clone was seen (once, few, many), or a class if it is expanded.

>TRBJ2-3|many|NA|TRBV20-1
TGCAGTGCCCCAAGGGGGGCCACAGATACGCAGTATTTT
CSAPRGATDTQYF
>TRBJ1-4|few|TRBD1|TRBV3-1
TGTGCCAGCAGCCAAGCGGGCAGGGGGCAAGATAATGAAAAACTGTTTTTT
CASSQAGRGQDNEKLFF
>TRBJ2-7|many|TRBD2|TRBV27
TGTGCCAGCAGTTGGACTAGCGGGAGTTACGAGCAGTACTTC
CASSWTSGSYEQYF
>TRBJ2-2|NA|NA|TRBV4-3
TGCGCCAGCAGCCAAGGAGGGACCCTCACGGCGCGGGAGCTGTTTTTT
CASSQGGTLTARELFF
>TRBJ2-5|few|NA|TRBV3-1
TGTGCCAGCAGCCAAGAGGCAAAGACCCAGTACTTC
CASSQEAKTQYF
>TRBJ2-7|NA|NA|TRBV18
TGTGCCAGCTCACCACCTATTTCTTTGGTCCGGCGGCACTACGAGCAGTACTTC
CASSPPISLVRRHYEQYF
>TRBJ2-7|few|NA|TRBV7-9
TGTGCCAGCAGCTCGACAGGCACTAACGAGCAGTACTTC
CASSSTGTNEQYF
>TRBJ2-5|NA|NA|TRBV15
TGTGCCACCCAGAATATTTTAGAGACCCAGTACTTC
CATQNILETQYF
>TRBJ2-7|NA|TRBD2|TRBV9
TGTGCCAGCAGCCCCGTAGCGGGGGTAGGCGGGGAGCAGTACTTC
CASSPVAGVGGEQYF
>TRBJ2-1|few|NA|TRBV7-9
TGTGCCAGCAGCTTAGGGGGAACCCCCTGGGGGAATGAGCAGTTCTTC
CASSLGGTPWGNEQFF
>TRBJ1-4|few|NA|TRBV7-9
TGTGCCAGCAGCTTAGCTGGGGGGGTGAGTCCGGTTGAAAAACTGTTTTTT
CASSLAGGVSPVEKLFF
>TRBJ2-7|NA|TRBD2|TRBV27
TGTGCCAGCAGTTTCGGATCCGGGAGGCGGGACGAGCAGTACTTC
CASSFGSGRRDEQYF
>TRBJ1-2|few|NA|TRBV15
TGTGCCACCAGCAAGGAGACTAACTATGGCTACACCTTC
CATSKETNYGYTF
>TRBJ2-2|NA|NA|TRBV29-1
TGCAGCGTTTGGGTGTTCGGCGGGGAGCTGTTTTTT
CSVWVFGGELFF
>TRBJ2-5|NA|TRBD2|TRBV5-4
TGTGCCAGCAGCTTACTAGCGGGAGGGTATGAGACCCAGTACTTC
CASSLLAGGYETQYF
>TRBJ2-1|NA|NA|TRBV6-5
TGTGCCAGCAGTTACGGGCGTGAGCAGTTCTTC
CASSYGREQFF
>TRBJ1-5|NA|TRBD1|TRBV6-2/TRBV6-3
TGTGCCAGCAGTTTCGACAGGGTTGGGAATCAGCCCCAGCATTTT
CASSFDRVGNQPQHF
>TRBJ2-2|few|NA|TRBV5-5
TGTGCCAGCAGCTTGCTATCCGCGAACACCGGGGAGCTGTTTTTT
CASSLLSANTGELFF
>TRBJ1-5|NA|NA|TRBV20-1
TGCAGTGCCCAGATGGACAGTATTAGCAATCAGCCCCAGCATTTT
CSAQMDSISNQPQHF
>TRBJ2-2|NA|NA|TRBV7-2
TGTGCCAGCAGCCCCAGACTAGGACGAACCGGGGAGCTGTTTTTT
CASSPRLGRTGELFF